A selection of T cell receptor beta chains follows, all from one sample in a study of PD-L1 blockade in urothelial cancer. The repertoire was sequenced with immunoSEQ multiplex PCR; TCRdb's copy has only in-frame clones and lacks some. The data hold some 38,000 clones, with 85% observed a single time. Sequenced here: PBMCs, sampled around atezolizumab (anti-PD-L1) treatment. The source of these receptors is a man at least 80 years old with urothelial cancer. The CDR3 runs from the conserved cysteine through the conserved F or W. The order of the fields is CDR3 length, J gene, clone size, V gene, CDR3 protein. A row's size may be missing; if present it is once, few, many or a size class.

CDR3 length: 15; J gene: TRBJ2-7; clone size: -; V gene: TRBV7-2; CDR3 protein: CASSIYREGRYEQYF
CDR3 length: 14; J gene: TRBJ1-1; clone size: -; V gene: TRBV5-1; CDR3 protein: CASSPDRPNTEAFF
CDR3 length: 19; J gene: TRBJ2-6; clone size: -; V gene: TRBV14; CDR3 protein: CASSQYFSSGLSGANVLTF
CDR3 length: 14; J gene: TRBJ2-1; clone size: -; V gene: TRBV27; CDR3 protein: CASSSSGSLWEQFF
CDR3 length: 11; J gene: TRBJ2-7; clone size: -; V gene: TRBV6-5; CDR3 protein: CARPGGFEQYF
CDR3 length: 14; J gene: TRBJ1-4; clone size: -; V gene: TRBV11-2; CDR3 protein: CASSKAGTEEKLFF
CDR3 length: 15; J gene: TRBJ2-1; clone size: -; V gene: TRBV28; CDR3 protein: CASTVSGSSYNEQFF
CDR3 length: 14; J gene: TRBJ2-2; clone size: -; V gene: TRBV11-2; CDR3 protein: CASSFWTGIGELFF
CDR3 length: 14; J gene: TRBJ1-2; clone size: -; V gene: TRBV5-8; CDR3 protein: CASSHRDTNYGYTF
CDR3 length: 15; J gene: TRBJ2-7; clone size: -; V gene: TRBV11-2; CDR3 protein: CASSLEQRESIEQYF
CDR3 length: 17; J gene: TRBJ2-5; clone size: -; V gene: TRBV13; CDR3 protein: CASSLMFQGAYQETQYF
CDR3 length: 15; J gene: TRBJ2-1; clone size: -; V gene: TRBV9; CDR3 protein: CASSRLAGGSGVQFF
CDR3 length: 13; J gene: TRBJ1-3; clone size: -; V gene: TRBV7-2; CDR3 protein: CATRGGVGNTIYF
CDR3 length: 16; J gene: TRBJ2-2; clone size: -; V gene: TRBV14; CDR3 protein: CASSHVLAGNTGELFF
CDR3 length: 13; J gene: TRBJ2-7; clone size: -; V gene: TRBV19; CDR3 protein: CASQFRDSYEQYF
CDR3 length: 13; J gene: TRBJ1-1; clone size: -; V gene: TRBV6-5; CDR3 protein: CASSYTDSTEAFF
CDR3 length: 17; J gene: TRBJ2-1; clone size: -; V gene: TRBV10-3; CDR3 protein: CAISPEVGTGTYNEQFF
CDR3 length: 15; J gene: TRBJ2-1; clone size: few; V gene: TRBV18; CDR3 protein: CASSPGLAGDNEQFF
CDR3 length: 14; J gene: TRBJ2-3; clone size: -; V gene: TRBV5-4; CDR3 protein: CASSLSSDRDTQYF
CDR3 length: 15; J gene: TRBJ2-2; clone size: -; V gene: TRBV7-2; CDR3 protein: CASSRAGGFTGELFF
CDR3 length: 15; J gene: TRBJ1-1; clone size: -; V gene: TRBV4-1; CDR3 protein: CASSQDGGMNTEAFF
CDR3 length: 16; J gene: TRBJ2-7; clone size: few; V gene: TRBV5-5; CDR3 protein: CASSLISGLSSYEQYF
CDR3 length: 13; J gene: TRBJ1-1; clone size: -; V gene: TRBV19; CDR3 protein: CASSKTVNTEAFF
CDR3 length: 12; J gene: TRBJ1-1; clone size: -; V gene: TRBV2; CDR3 protein: CASSTTGAEAFF
CDR3 length: 16; J gene: TRBJ2-3; clone size: -; V gene: TRBV10-3; CDR3 protein: CAISEDSSFKVDTQYF
CDR3 length: 16; J gene: TRBJ1-5; clone size: -; V gene: TRBV28; CDR3 protein: CASSFNGGISNQPQHF
CDR3 length: 14; J gene: TRBJ1-5; clone size: -; V gene: TRBV19; CDR3 protein: CASKSGISNQPQHF
CDR3 length: 15; J gene: TRBJ1-2; clone size: once; V gene: TRBV18; CDR3 protein: CASSPPFEDNYGYTF
CDR3 length: 14; J gene: TRBJ1-5; clone size: -; V gene: TRBV2; CDR3 protein: CASSQDSMDQPQHF
CDR3 length: 16; J gene: TRBJ2-2; clone size: -; V gene: TRBV5-1; CDR3 protein: CASSLRQGGVNRELFF
CDR3 length: 15; J gene: TRBJ1-2; clone size: -; V gene: TRBV19; CDR3 protein: CASSSGTNNDYGYTF
CDR3 length: 16; J gene: TRBJ2-1; clone size: -; V gene: TRBV15; CDR3 protein: CATSGQGGRGYNEQFF
CDR3 length: 15; J gene: TRBJ1-5; clone size: once; V gene: TRBV7-2; CDR3 protein: CASSLAGGGNQPQHF
CDR3 length: 15; J gene: TRBJ1-5; clone size: few; V gene: TRBV18; CDR3 protein: CASSPGQGDNQPQHF
CDR3 length: 14; J gene: TRBJ1-4; clone size: once; V gene: TRBV28; CDR3 protein: CASSLSRINEKLFF
CDR3 length: 17; J gene: TRBJ2-7; clone size: -; V gene: TRBV5-1; CDR3 protein: CASSPMGQIPRAYEQYF
CDR3 length: 14; J gene: TRBJ1-2; clone size: -; V gene: TRBV10-3; CDR3 protein: CAISDPDTGYGYTF
CDR3 length: 16; J gene: TRBJ2-5; clone size: -; V gene: TRBV2; CDR3 protein: CASLGTSGRVGETQYF
CDR3 length: 12; J gene: TRBJ2-1; clone size: -; V gene: TRBV10-1; CDR3 protein: CASSGGYNEQFF
CDR3 length: 16; J gene: TRBJ2-3; clone size: -; V gene: TRBV14; CDR3 protein: CASSRDSGRASDTQYF
CDR3 length: 15; J gene: TRBJ2-5; clone size: -; V gene: TRBV5-1; CDR3 protein: CASSSTRGGRETQYF
CDR3 length: 16; J gene: TRBJ2-2; clone size: -; V gene: TRBV10-1; CDR3 protein: CASTVPGGPGNGELFF